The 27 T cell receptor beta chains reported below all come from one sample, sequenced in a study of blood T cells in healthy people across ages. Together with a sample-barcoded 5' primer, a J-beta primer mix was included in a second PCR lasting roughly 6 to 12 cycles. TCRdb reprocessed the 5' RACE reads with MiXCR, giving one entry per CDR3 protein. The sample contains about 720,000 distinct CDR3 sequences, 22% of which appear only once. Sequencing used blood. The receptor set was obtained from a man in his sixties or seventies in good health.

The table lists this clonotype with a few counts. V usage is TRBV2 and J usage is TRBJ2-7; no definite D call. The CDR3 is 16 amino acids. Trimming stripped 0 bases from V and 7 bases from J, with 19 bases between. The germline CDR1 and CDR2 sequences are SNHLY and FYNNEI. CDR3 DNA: TGTGCCAGCAGTGAAGCGCCCGACTTGCCCCTACGGGAGCAGTACTTC. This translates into CASSEAPDLPLREQYF.

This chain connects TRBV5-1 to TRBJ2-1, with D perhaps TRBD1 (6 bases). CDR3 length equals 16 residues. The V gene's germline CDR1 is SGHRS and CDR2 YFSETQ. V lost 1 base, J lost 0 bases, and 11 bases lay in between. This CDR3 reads CASSLSGAPSYNEQFF. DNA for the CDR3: TGCGCCAGCAGCTTGTCAGGGGCCCCCTCCTACAATGAGCAGTTCTTC.

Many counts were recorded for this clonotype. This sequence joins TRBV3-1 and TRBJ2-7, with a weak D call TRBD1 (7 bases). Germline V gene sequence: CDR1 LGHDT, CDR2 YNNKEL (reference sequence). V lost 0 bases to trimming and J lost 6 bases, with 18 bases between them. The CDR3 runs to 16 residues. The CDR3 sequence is CASSQDAGQSYREQYF. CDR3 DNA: TGTGCCAGCAGCCAAGATGCGGGACAGTCCTACCGCGAGCAGTACTTC.

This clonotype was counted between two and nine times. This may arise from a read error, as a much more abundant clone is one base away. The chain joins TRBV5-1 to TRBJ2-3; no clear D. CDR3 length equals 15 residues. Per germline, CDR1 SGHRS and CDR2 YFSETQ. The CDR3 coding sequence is TGCGCCTGCAGCTTGGTCGCCAGATTCACAGATACGCAGTATTTT. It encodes CACSLVARFTDTQYF.

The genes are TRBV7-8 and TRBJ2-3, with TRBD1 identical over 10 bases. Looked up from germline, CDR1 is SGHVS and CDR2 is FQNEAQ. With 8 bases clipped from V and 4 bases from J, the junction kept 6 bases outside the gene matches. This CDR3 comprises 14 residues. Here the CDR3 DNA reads TGTGCCAGCGGCCGACAGGGGGCGGCAGATACGCAGTATTTT. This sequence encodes CASGRQGAADTQYF.

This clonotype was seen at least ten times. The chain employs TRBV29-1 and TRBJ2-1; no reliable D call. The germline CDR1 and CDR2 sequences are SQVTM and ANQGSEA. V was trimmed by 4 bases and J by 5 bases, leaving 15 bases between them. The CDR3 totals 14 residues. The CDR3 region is CSVVPPGGHNEQFF. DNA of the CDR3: TGCAGCGTTGTTCCCCCGGGCGGACACAATGAGCAGTTCTTC.

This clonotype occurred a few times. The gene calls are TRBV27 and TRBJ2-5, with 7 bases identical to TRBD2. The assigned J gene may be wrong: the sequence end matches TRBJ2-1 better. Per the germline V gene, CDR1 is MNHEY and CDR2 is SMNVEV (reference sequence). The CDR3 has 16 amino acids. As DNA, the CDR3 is TGTGCCAGCAGTTTATACGCGGGAGTATGGAACAATGAGCAGTTCTTC. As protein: CASSLYAGVWNNEQFF.

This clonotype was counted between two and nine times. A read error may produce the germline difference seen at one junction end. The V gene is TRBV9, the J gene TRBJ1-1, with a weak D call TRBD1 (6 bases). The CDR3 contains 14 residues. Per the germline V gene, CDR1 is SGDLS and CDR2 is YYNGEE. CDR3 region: CASSVATRDRPLSF. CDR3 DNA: TGTGCCAGCAGCGTAGCTACTAGAGACAGGCCTCTTTCCTTT.

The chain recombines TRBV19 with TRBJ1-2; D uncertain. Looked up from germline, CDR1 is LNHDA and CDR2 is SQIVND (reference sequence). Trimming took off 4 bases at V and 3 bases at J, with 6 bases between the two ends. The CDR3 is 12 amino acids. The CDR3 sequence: CASSKEDYGYTF. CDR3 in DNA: TGTGCCAGTAGTAAGGAGGACTATGGCTACACCTTC.

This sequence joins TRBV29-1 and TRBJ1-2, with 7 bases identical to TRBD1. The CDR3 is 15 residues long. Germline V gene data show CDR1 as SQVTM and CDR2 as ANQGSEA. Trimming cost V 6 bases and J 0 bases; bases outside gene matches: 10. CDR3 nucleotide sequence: TGCAGCGTACCGGGACAGCGATCCACTAACTATGGCTACACCTTC. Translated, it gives CSVPGQRSTNYGYTF.

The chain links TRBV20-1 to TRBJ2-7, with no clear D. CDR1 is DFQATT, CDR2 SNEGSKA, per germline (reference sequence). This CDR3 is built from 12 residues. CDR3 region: CSAGFSSYEQCV. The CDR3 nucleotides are TGCAGTGCTGGATTCAGCTCCTACGAGCAGTGCGTC.

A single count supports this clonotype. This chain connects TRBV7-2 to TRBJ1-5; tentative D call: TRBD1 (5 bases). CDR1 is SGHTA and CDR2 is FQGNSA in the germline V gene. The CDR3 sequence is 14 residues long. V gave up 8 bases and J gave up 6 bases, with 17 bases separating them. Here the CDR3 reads CASGPTGGVQPQHF. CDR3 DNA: TGTGCCAGCGGCCCTACCGGGGGGGTTCAGCCCCAGCATTTT.

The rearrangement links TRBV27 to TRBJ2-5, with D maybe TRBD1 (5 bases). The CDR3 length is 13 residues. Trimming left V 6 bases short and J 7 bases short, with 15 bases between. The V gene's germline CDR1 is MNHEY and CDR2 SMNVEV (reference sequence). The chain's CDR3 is CASSWGLFGTQYF. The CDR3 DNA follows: TGTGCCAGCAGCTGGGGCCTTTTTGGGACCCAGTACTTC.

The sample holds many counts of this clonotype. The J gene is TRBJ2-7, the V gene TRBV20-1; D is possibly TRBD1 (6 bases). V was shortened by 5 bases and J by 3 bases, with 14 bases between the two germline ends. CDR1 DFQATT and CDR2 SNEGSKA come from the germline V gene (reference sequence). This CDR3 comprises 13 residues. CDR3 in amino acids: CSAFSGVDYEQYV. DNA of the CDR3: TGCAGTGCTTTCTCAGGGGTGGACTACGAGCAGTACGTC.

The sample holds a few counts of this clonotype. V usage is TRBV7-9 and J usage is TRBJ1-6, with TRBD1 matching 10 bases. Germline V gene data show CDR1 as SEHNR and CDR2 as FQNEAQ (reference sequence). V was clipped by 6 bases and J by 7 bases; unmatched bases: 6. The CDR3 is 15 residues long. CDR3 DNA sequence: TGTGCCAGCAGGGGGACAGGGGTCGAAAATTCACCCCTCCACTTT. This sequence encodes CASRGTGVENSPLHF.

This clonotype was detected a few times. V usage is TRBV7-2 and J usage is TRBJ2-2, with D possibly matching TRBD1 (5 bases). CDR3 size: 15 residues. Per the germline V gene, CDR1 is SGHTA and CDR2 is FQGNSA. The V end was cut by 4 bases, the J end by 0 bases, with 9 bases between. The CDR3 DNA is TGTGCCAGCAGCTCGCAGGGTACGAACACCGGGGAGCTGTTTTTT. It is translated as CASSSQGTNTGELFF.

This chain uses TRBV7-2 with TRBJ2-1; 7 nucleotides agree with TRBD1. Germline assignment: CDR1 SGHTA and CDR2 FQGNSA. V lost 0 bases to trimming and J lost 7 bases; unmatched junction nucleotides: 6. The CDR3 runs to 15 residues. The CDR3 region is CASSLAGTEGNEQFF. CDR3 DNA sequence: TGTGCCAGCAGCTTAGCCGGGACAGAAGGGAATGAGCAGTTCTTC.

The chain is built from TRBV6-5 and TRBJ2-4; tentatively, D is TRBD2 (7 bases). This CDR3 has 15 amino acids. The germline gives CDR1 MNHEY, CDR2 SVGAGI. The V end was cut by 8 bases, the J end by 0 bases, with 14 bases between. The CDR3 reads CASSRGALAKNIQYF. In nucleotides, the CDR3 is TGTGCCAGCTCCCGGGGGGCCCTAGCCAAAAACATTCAGTACTTC.

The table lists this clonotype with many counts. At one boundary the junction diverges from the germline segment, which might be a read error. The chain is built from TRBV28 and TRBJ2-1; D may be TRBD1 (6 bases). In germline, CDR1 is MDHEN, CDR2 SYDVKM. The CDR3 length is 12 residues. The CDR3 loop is CASSLTGHVSLF. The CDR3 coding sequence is TGTGCCAGCAGTTTAACGGGACACGTCTCCCTCTTC.

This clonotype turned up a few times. The CDR3 DNA is TGTGCCAGCAGTATAGGGGGCGACTTGATTGAAGCTTTCTTT. Its protein is CASSIGGDLIEAFF. The chain has TRBV6-6 and TRBJ1-1, with TRBD1 identical over 7 bases. CDR1 is MNHNY and CDR2 is SVGAGI in the germline V gene (reference sequence). J was trimmed by 7 bases and V by 5 bases; bases with no gene match: 10. This CDR3 has 14 amino acids.

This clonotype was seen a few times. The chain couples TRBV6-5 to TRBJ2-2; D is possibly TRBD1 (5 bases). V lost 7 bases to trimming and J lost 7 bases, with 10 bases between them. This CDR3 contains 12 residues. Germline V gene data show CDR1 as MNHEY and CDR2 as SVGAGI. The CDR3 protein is CASTQGFGELFF. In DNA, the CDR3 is TGTGCCAGCACCCAGGGATTCGGGGAGCTGTTTTTT.

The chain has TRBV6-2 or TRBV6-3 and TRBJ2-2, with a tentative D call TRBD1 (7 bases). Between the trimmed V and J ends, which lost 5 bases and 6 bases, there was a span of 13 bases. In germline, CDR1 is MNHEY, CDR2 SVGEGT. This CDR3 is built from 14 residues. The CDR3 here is CASSTGGGPGELFF. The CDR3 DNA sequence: TGTGCCAGCAGTACCGGAGGGGGCCCCGGGGAGCTGTTTTTT.

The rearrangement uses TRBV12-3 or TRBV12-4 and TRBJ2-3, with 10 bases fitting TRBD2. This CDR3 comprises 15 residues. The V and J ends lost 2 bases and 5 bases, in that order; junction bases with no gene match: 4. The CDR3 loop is CASSLPASGGDTQYF. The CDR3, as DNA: TGTGCCAGCAGTTTACCGGCTAGCGGGGGAGATACGCAGTATTTT.

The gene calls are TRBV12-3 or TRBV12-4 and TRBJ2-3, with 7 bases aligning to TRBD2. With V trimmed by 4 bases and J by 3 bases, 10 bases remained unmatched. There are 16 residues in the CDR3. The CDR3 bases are TGTGCCAGCAGTTGGGTCCCGGGACTAAGGACAGATACGCAGTATTTT. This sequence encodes CASSWVPGLRTDTQYF.

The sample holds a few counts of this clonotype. The CDR3 DNA is TGTGCCAGCAGCTGGGGCAGGTTCTCTGGAAACACCATATATTTT. Translation gives CASSWGRFSGNTIYF. J is TRBJ1-3 and V is TRBV12-3 or TRBV12-4, with D possibly TRBD1 on 5 matching bases. Trimming left V 6 bases short and J 0 bases short, with 12 bases between. This CDR3 has 15 amino acids.

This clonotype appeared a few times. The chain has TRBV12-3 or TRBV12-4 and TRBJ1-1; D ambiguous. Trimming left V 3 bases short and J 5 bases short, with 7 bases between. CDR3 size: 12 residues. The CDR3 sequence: CASSLWQTEAFF. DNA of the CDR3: TGTGCCAGCAGTTTGTGGCAGACTGAAGCTTTCTTT.

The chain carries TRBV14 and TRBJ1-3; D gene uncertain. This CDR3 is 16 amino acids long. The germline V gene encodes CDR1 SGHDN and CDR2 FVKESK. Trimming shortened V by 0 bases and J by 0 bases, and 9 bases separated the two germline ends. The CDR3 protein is CASSQERILSGNTIYF. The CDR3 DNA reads TGTGCCAGCAGCCAAGAACGCATCCTCTCTGGAAACACCATATATTTT.